This TCR beta chain was sequenced in a study of shared clonotypes between healthy human individuals. Profiling relied on immunoSEQ multiplex PCR, and the TCRdb table lists in-frame clones only, not all of them. This sample has roughly 1 million clones, with 65% to 80% found just once. Trimming removed 5 bases from V and 5 bases from J; junction bases left unmatched: 7. There are 14 residues in the CDR3. Germline loops: CDR1 SNHLY, CDR2 FYNNEI. Naive CD4+ cells were CD45RA-selected; the remaining cells were memory. This TCR was sampled from a man aged 18 to 30 in good health. The gene calls are TRBV2 and TRBJ2-3; 7 positions match TRBD2. Sequences were obtained from memory CD4+ T cells sorted from blood. Subset described: CD45RA-negative fraction. DNA for the CDR3: TGTGCCAGCAGTTCCAGCGGGAAGGTAGATACGCAGTATTTT. Translating it yields CASSSSGKVDTQYF.